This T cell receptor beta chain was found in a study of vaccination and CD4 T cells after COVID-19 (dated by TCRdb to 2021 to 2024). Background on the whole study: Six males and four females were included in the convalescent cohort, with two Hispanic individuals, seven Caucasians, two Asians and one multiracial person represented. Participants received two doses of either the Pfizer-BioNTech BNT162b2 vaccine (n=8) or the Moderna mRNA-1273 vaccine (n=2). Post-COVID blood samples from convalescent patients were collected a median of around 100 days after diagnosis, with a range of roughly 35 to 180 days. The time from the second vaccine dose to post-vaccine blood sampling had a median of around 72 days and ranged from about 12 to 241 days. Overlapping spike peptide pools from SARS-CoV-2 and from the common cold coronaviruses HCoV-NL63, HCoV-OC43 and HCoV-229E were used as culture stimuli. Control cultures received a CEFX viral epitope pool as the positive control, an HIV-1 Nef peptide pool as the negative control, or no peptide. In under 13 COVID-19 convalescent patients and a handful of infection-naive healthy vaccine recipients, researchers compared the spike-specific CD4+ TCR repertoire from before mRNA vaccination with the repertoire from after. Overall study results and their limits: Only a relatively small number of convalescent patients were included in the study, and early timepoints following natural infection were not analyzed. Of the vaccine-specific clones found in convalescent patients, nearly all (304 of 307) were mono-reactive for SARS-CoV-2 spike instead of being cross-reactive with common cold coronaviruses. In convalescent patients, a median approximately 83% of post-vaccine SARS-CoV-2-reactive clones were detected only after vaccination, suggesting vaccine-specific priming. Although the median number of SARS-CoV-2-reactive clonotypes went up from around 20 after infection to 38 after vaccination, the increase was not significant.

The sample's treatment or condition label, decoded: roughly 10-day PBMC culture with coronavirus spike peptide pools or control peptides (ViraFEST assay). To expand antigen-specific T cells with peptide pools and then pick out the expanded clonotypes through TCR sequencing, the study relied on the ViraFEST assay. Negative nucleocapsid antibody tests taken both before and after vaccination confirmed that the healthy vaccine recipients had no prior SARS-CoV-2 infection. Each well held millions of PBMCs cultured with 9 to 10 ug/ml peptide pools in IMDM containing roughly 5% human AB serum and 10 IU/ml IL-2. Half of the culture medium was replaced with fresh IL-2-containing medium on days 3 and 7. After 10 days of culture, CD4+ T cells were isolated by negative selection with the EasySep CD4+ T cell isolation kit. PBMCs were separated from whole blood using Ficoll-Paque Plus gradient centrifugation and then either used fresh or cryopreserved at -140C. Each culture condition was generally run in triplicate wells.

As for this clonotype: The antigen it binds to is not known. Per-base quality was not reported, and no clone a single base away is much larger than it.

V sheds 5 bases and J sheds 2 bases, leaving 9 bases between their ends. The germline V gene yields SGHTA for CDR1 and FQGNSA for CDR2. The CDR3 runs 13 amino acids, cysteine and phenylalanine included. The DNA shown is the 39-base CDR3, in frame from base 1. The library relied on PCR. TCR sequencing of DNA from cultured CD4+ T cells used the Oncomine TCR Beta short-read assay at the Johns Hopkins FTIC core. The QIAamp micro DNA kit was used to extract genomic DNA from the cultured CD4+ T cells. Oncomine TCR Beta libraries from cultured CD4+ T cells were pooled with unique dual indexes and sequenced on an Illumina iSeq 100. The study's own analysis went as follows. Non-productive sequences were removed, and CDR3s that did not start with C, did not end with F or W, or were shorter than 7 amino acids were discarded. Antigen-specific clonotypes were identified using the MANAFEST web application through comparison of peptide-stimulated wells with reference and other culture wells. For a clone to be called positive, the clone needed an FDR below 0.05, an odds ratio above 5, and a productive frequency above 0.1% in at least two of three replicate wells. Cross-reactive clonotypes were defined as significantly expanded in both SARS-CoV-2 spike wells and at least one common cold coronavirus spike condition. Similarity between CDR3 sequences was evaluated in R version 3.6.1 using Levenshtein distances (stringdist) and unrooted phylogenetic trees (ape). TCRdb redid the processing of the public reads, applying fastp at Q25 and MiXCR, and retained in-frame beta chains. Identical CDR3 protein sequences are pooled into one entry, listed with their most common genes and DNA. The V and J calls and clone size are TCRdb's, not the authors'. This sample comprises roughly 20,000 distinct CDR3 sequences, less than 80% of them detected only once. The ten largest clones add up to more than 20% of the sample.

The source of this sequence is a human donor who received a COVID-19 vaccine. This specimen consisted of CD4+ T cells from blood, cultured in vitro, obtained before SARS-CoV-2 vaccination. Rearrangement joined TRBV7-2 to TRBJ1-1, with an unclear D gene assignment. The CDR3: CASSLQVNTEAFF. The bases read TGTGCCAGCAGCCTGCAGGTTAACACTGAAGCTTTCTTT.